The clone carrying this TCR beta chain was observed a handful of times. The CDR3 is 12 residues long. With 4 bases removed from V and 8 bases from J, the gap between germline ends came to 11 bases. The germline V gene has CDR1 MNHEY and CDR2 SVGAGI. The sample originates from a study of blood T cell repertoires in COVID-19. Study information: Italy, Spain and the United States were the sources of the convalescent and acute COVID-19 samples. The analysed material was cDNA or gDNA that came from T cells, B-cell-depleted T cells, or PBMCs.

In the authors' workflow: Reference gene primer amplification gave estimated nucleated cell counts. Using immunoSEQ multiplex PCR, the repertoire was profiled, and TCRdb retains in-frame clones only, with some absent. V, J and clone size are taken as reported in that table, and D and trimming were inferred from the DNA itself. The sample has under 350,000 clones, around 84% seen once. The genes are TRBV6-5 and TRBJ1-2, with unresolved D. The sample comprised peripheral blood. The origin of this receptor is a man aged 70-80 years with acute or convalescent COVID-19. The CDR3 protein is CASSSDSYGYTF. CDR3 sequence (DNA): TGTGCCAGCAGTTCTGACTCCTACGGCTACACCTTC.